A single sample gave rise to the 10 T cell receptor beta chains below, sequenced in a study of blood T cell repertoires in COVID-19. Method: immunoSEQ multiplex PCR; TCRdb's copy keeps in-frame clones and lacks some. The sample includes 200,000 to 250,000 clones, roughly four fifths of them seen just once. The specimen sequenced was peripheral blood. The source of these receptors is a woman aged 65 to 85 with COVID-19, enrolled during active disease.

The CDR3 protein is CASSLGLADYNEQFF. The CDR3 DNA sequence: TGCGCCAGCAGCCTAGGACTAGCGGACTACAATGAGCAGTTCTTC. This chain links TRBV5-1 with TRBJ2-1; TRBD2 matches at 10 bases. The CDR3 runs to 15 residues. After removal of 4 bases from V and 3 bases from J, the junction contained 4 bases not matched to a gene. Looked up from germline, CDR1 is SGHRS and CDR2 is YFSETQ. Full variable domain (outside the CDR3, taken from reference TRBV5-1 and TRBJ2-1): KAGVTQTPRYLIKTRGQQVTLSCSPISGHRSVSWYQQTPGQGLQFLFEYFSETQRNKGNFPGRFSGRQFSNSRSEMNVSTLELGDSALYLCASSLGLADYNEQFFGPGTRLTVL.

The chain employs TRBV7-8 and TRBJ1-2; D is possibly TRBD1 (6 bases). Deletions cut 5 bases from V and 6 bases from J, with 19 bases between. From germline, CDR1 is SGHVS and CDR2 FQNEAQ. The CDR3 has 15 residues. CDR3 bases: TGTGCCAGCAGCAACACAGGGACCTTTTCGGATGGCTACACCTTC. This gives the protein CASSNTGTFSDGYTF.

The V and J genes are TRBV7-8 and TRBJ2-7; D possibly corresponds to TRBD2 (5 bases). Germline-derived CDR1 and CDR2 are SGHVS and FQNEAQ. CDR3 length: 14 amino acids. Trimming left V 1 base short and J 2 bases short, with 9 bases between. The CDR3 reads CASSLGGITYEQYF. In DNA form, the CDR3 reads TGTGCCAGCAGCTTAGGAGGGATTACCTACGAGCAGTACTTC.

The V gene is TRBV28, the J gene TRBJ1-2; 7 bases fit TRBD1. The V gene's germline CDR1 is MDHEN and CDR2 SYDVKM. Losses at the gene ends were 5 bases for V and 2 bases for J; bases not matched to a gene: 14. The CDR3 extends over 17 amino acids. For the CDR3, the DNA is TGTGCCAGCAGTACCGACAGGGCGGAAGGATGGAACTATGGCTACACCTTC. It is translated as CASSTDRAEGWNYGYTF.

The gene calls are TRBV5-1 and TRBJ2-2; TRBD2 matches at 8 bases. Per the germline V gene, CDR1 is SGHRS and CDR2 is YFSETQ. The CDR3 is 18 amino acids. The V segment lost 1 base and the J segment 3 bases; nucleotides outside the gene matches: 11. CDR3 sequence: CASSLPSGSRVDTGELFF. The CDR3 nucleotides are TGCGCCAGCAGCTTGCCGAGCGGGAGTCGGGTCGACACCGGGGAGCTGTTTTTT.

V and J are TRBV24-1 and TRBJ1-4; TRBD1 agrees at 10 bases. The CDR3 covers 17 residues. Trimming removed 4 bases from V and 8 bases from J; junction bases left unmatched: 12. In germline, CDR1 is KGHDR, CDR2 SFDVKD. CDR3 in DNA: TGTGCCACCAGTGAGCCCACCCCGGGACAGGGGCCGGAAAAACTGTTTTTT. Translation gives CATSEPTPGQGPEKLFF.

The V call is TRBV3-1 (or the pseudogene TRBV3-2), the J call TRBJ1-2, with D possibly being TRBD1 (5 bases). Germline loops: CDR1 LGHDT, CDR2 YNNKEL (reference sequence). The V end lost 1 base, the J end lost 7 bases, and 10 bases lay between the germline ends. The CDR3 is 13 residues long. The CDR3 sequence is CASSQVGEVGYTF. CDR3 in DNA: TGTGCCAGCAGCCAAGTGGGGGAGGTTGGCTACACCTTC.

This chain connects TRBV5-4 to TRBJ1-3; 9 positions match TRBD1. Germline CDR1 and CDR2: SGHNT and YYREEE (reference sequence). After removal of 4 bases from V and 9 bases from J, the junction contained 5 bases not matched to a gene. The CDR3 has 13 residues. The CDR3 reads CASSQQGAGTIYF. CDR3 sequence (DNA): TGTGCCAGCAGCCAACAGGGGGCAGGCACCATATATTTT. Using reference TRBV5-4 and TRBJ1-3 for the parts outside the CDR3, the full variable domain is ETGVTQSPTHLIKTRGQQVTLRCSSQSGHNTVSWYQQALGQGPQFIFQYYREEENGRGNFPPRFSGLQFPNYSSELNVNALELDDSALYLCASSQQGAGTIYFGEGSWLTVV.

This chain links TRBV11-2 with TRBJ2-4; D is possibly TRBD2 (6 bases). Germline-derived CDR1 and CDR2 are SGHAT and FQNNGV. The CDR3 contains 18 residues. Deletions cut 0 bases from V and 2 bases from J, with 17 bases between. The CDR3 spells CASSLDAQRVLPKNIQYF. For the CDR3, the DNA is TGTGCCAGCAGCTTAGACGCTCAGCGGGTATTGCCCAAAAACATTCAGTACTTC.

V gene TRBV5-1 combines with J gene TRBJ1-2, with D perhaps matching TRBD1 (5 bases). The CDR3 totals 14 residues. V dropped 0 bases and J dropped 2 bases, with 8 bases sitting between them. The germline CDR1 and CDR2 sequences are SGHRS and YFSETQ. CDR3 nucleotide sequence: TGCGCCAGCAGCTTGGAGGGACTCAACTATGGCTACACCTTC. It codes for CASSLEGLNYGYTF.